The T cell receptor (beta chain) under discussion was sequenced for a study of early T cells in non-severe SARS-CoV-2 infection. Study as a whole: Bulk RNA isolated from unsorted whole blood underwent sequencing; chains were not paired.

One entry per CDR3 protein results from TCRdb running MiXCR on the 5' RACE reads. The repertoire holds more than 50,000 distinct CDR3 sequences, with 10% to 15% as singletons. This CDR3 contains 13 residues. With 6 bases clipped from V and 5 bases from J, the junction kept 10 bases outside the gene matches. Germline loops: CDR1 SQVTM, CDR2 ANQGSEA. A word on this clonotype: Its target is not known.

Findings of the study overall: Matching against VDJdb likely underestimated virus-specific expansions, favoring anti-spike CD8.

The source of this sequence is an adult who was a healthcare worker with PCR-confirmed SARS-CoV-2 infection or an uninfected control (not recorded which). The rearrangement joins TRBV29-1 to TRBJ2-7, with TRBD2 matching over 7 bases. The source was whole blood, collected at baseline. CDR3 sequence reads: CSVGLLAGDEQYF. The CDR3 DNA reads TGCAGCGTCGGACTATTAGCGGGCGACGAGCAGTACTTC.